The source of this TCR beta chain is a study of blood T cell repertoires in COVID-19 (dated by TCRdb to 2018 to 2020). In terms of the full investigation: The collaborator samples originated in the United States, Italy and Spain and spanned the acute and convalescent phases of COVID-19. The material from the prospective study consisted of cDNA or gDNA derived from T cells, B-cell-depleted T cells, or PBMCs. Deeply sampled blood TCRbeta repertoires from subjects exposed to, actively infected with, or recovered from COVID-19 were included in the dataset. A freely available public database, intended as a resource for researchers studying the immune response to SARS-CoV-2, is where the repertoires were released. Samples came from the ongoing ImmuneRACE study (first 160 participants) plus 1,254 subjects from 6 global collaborators. A de-identified subject ID, COVID-19 status, age in years and sex were almost always included in the sample metadata. HLA class I and class II types, where available, came from metadata supplied by the sample provider rather than from assay-based typing. Study-wide findings and limitations: The quantity of clinical and demographic metadata differed by source and by participant and was supplied without curation.

The immunoSEQ Assay, a bias-controlled multiplex PCR, was used to amplify TCRbeta CDR3 regions from genomic DNA. The paper's data handling went like this. Within the assay, amplification of reference gene primers was used to estimate how many nucleated cells each sample contained. To quantify the absolute abundance of each unique TCRbeta CDR3 rearrangement, sequence reads were collapsed and filtered. For each sample, productive Simpson clonality was calculated as the square root of Simpson's diversity index across productive rearrangements. This is the immuneACCESS table as TCRdb keeps it, with only in-frame sequences that have V and J called. A part of the clones is gone; compared with another copy, unresolved V genes explain less than half, and the rest is unexplained. Clone size and V and J calls were adopted from that table, with D and trimming inferred from the DNA. The sample has 150,000 to 200,000 clones on record, approximately 78% of them singletons. About 11% of the sample lies in the top ten.

One collaborating source in Seattle enrolled patients during active infection and followed them longitudinally through the course of disease. The collaborating institutions used their own protocols to collect whole blood in K2EDTA tubes. For TCRbeta analysis, collaborators shipped samples in one of three forms: frozen whole blood, isolated PBMCs, or DNA extracted from either of those sample types. As concerns this clone: Its antigen has not been determined. No base quality information exists; no much larger clone differs at one position.

Looking up the germline V gene yields CDR1 SGHTA and CDR2 FQGNSA. From the cysteine up to the phenylalanine, the CDR3 has a length of 12 residues. Of the read, only the CDR3 DNA is kept; its 36 bases are in frame from base 1. The junction shows trimming of 1 base on V and 9 bases on J, plus 9 bases between the germline ends. The chain uses TRBV7-2 and TRBJ2-5; a tentative D call is TRBD1 (5 bases match). This TCR was sampled from a woman aged 80 or over with COVID-19, enrolled during active disease. Sequencing was carried out using peripheral blood. The nucleotides are TGTGCCAGCAGCTTAGAAGGGGTGGCCCAGTACTTC. It codes for CASSLEGVAQYF.